This TCR beta chain comes out of a study of blood T cell repertoires in COVID-19. Study-wide context: Acute-phase and convalescent COVID-19 samples originated in the United States, Italy and Spain. PBMCs, B-cell-depleted T cells, or T cells provided the cDNA or gDNA that made up the material.

The CDR3 sequence is 12 residues long. Germline V gene lookup returns CDR1 KGHSH and CDR2 LQKENI. V was pared by 5 bases and J by 5 bases, with 6 bases between. Produced via immunoSEQ multiplex PCR; TCRdb's table is partial and in-frame only. There are about 170,000 clones in the sample; 75% to 90% occur only once, and approximately 0.77% lies in the top ten. The sample was PBMCs or T cells enriched from blood (not recorded which). This TCR came from a woman between 18 and 29 years old who had recovered from COVID-19. The chain links TRBV18 to TRBJ2-2, with D tentatively TRBD2 (6 bases). In nucleotides, the CDR3 is TGTGCCAGCTCAGCGGGGACCGGGGAGCTGTTTTTT. Amino acids: CASSAGTGELFF.